The TCR beta chain described here comes from a study of T cells in Graves' hyperthyroidism and ophthalmopathy. Study background: Peripheral blood specimens were obtained at initial diagnosis, prior to any treatment.

CDR3 length equals 16 residues. CDR1 and CDR2 from the germline V gene are SEHNR and FQNEAQ (reference sequence). Trimming took off 8 bases at V and 0 bases at J, with 19 bases between the two ends. RNA transcripts were the template for amplifying TCR beta CDR3 regions. Using the HTBI primer set, a first-round RT-PCR was run on the TCR CDR3. TCRdb fed the multiplex PCR reads into MiXCR, producing one record per CDR3 protein. In the table there are about 590,000 distinct CDR3 sequences, 13% to 15% of which are singletons. This clonotype was observed a few times. The rearrangement links TRBV7-9 to TRBJ1-2, with D maybe TRBD1 (5 bases). The TCR comes from a woman between 18 and 29 years old with Graves' ophthalmopathy. Sample: blood. The CDR3 reads CASFVPGDFPNYGYTF. CDR3 coding DNA: TGTGCCAGCTTTGTCCCGGGGGACTTTCCTAACTATGGCTACACCTTC.